The table lists the clone carrying this T cell receptor (beta chain) with a few counts. The target antigen is unknown. This sample is part of a study of post-analysis software for immune sequencing data. Regarding the study as a whole: By F measure, strong co-clustering occurred among samples prepared in the same batch.

TCR beta cDNA libraries included unique molecular identifiers. One entry per CDR3 protein results from TCRdb running MiXCR on the PCR reads. This sample has 750,000 to 950,000 distinct CDR3 sequences; about 50% occur once, and the top ten carry approximately 4.4%. The source material was blood. This clonotype originated in a girl between 10 and 17 years old with multiple sclerosis.

The chain's CDR3 is CASSYYGPGFYEQYF. The CDR3 DNA is TGTGCCAGCAGTTACTACGGACCAGGGTTCTACGAGCAGTACTTC. The V and J genes are TRBV6-2 or TRBV6-3 and TRBJ2-7, with D possibly matching TRBD1 (5 bases). Trimming removed 1 base at V and 3 bases at J, with 13 bases between. The germline V gene encodes CDR1 MNHEY and CDR2 SVGEGT. This CDR3 is 15 amino acids long.